Shown below are 17 T cell receptor beta chains from a single sample sequenced in a study of CD4+ T cells in melanoma. Assay: immunoSEQ multiplex PCR; the TCRdb copy retains only in-frame clones and omits some. Of some 14,000 clones listed, roughly 80% are singletons. What was sequenced was cells from a culture (not recorded whether cultured in vitro). The receptors stem from a human donor with melanoma.

The genes are TRBV2 and TRBJ1-1, with TRBD1 as a possible D gene (5 bases). V was pared by 10 bases and J by 2 bases, with 14 bases between. CDR1 is SNHLY and CDR2 is FYNNEI in the germline V gene. The CDR3 loop spans 13 amino acids. The CDR3: CANTGPLNTEAFF. For the CDR3, the DNA is TGTGCCAACACGGGACCACTTAACACTGAAGCTTTCTTT.

The chain recombines TRBV7-9 with TRBJ2-1; TRBD1 agrees at 10 bases. The germline V gene encodes CDR1 SEHNR and CDR2 FQNEAQ (reference sequence). The CDR3 is 14 residues long. J was trimmed by 9 bases and V by 5 bases; bases with no gene match: 7. The CDR3 DNA reads as TGTGCCAGCAGCAGAGGACAGGGGGGAGGTGAGCAGTTCTTC. Translating it yields CASSRGQGGGEQFF.

The V and J genes are TRBV5-4 and TRBJ2-7; maybe TRBD1 (6 bases). CDR1 SGHNT and CDR2 YYREEE come from the germline V gene (reference sequence). The CDR3 has 14 residues. V shed 3 bases and J shed 0 bases, with 10 bases lying between them. For the CDR3, the DNA is TGTGCCAGCAGCTCCCGGGACACCTCCTACGAGCAGTACTTC. It is translated as CASSSRDTSYEQYF. Drawing the rest from reference TRBV5-4 and TRBJ2-7, the complete variable domain is ETGVTQSPTHLIKTRGQQVTLRCSSQSGHNTVSWYQQALGQGPQFIFQYYREEENGRGNFPPRFSGLQFPNYSSELNVNALELDDSALYLCASSSRDTSYEQYFGPGTRLTVT.

The rearrangement uses TRBV6-5 and TRBJ1-2, with D maybe TRBD1 (5 bases). This CDR3 is 14 amino acids long. The germline V gene has CDR1 MNHEY and CDR2 SVGAGI. V lost 2 bases to trimming and J lost 4 bases, with 11 bases between them. In nucleotides, the CDR3 is TGTGCCAGCAGTTACGGGGGTCAGCCCTATGGCTACACCTTC. Encoded protein: CASSYGGQPYGYTF.

The table lists this clone with a count of one. J is TRBJ2-3 and V is TRBV7-9; possibly TRBD1 or TRBD2 for D (5 bases each). V shed 1 base and J shed 7 bases, with 12 bases lying between them. Per germline, CDR1 SEHNR and CDR2 FQNEAQ (reference sequence). The CDR3 spans 14 residues. CDR3 nucleotide sequence: TGTGCCAGCAGCTTAGGGGGGTGGGCGAATACGCAGTATTTT. It encodes CASSLGGWANTQYF.

The chain uses TRBV4-1 and TRBJ2-7; D not certain. Germline loops: CDR1 MGHRA, CDR2 YSYEKL. V was clipped by 0 bases and J by 3 bases, with 9 bases between them. This CDR3 region has 14 residues. CDR3 bases: TGCGCCAGCAGCCAAGATCCCAGGAACTACGAGCAGTACTTC. This translates into CASSQDPRNYEQYF.

This chain links TRBV27 with TRBJ1-3; D is undetermined. Germline V gives CDR1 MNHEY, CDR2 SMNVEV (reference sequence). Trimming cost V 4 bases and J 0 bases, with 10 bases left between them. CDR3 length equals 15 residues. The CDR3 DNA reads as TGTGCCAGCAGTTGGGAACCGGTCTCTGGAAACACCATATATTTT. Translated: CASSWEPVSGNTIYF.

The chain links TRBV5-1 to TRBJ2-5; D ambiguous. Trimming left V 1 base short and J 9 bases short, with 10 bases between. This CDR3 comprises 12 residues. Germline lookup yields CDR1 SGHRS and CDR2 YFSETQ. The CDR3 DNA follows: TGCGCCAGCAGCTTGTCCGAAAGAGCCCAGTACTTC. This gives the protein CASSLSERAQYF.

The chain uses TRBV7-6 and TRBJ1-1, with 9 bases aligning to TRBD1. The CDR3 covers 16 residues. After removal of 1 base from V and 3 bases from J, the junction contained 6 bases not matched to a gene. The germline V gene encodes CDR1 SGHVS and CDR2 FNYEAQ. The CDR3 spells CASSLGTGVGDTEAFF. The CDR3 bases are TGTGCCAGCAGCTTAGGGACAGGGGTCGGTGACACTGAAGCTTTCTTT.

The chain carries TRBV7-9 and TRBJ2-3, with D tentatively TRBD2 (5 bases). CDR1 and CDR2 (germline): SEHNR, FQNEAQ (reference sequence). Trimming took off 5 bases at V and 2 bases at J, with 11 bases between the two ends. The CDR3 runs 14 residues. The CDR3 loop is CASSRGLSTDTQYF. In nucleotides, the CDR3 is TGTGCCAGCAGCCGGGGTCTCTCCACAGATACGCAGTATTTT.

The rearrangement joins TRBV19 to TRBJ1-5, with D possibly being TRBD1 (5 bases). Trimming took off 3 bases at V and 5 bases at J, with 8 bases between the two ends. Per germline, CDR1 LNHDA and CDR2 SQIVND (reference sequence). CDR3 length: 13 amino acids. DNA for the CDR3: TGTGCCAGTAGTATGGGACCCTATCAGCCCCAGCATTTT. It codes for CASSMGPYQPQHF.

The rearrangement uses TRBV6-1 and TRBJ2-3; tentatively, D is TRBD1 or TRBD2 (5 bases each). CDR3 length: 15 amino acids. Germline values: CDR1 MNHNS, CDR2 SASEGT. V was trimmed by 6 bases and J by 7 bases, leaving 20 bases between them. The CDR3 loop reads CASRHIGDGSNTQYF. The CDR3 DNA sequence: TGTGCCAGCAGGCACATCGGGGACGGATCAAATACGCAGTATTTT.

This clone was seen once. This sample includes further DNA sequences coding for the same CDR3. The chain has TRBV5-1 and TRBJ1-6; tentative D call: TRBD1 (5 bases). Trimming removed 3 bases at V and 0 bases at J, with 10 bases between. CDR1 and CDR2 from the germline V gene are SGHRS and YFSETQ. The CDR3 is 16 residues long. The CDR3 protein is CASSSQGSSYNSPLHF. The DNA of the CDR3 is TGCGCCAGCAGCTCTCAGGGAAGCTCCTATAATTCACCCCTCCACTTT.

The gene calls are TRBV5-1 and TRBJ1-1; D might be TRBD1 (6 bases). The CDR3 runs 13 residues. In germline, CDR1 is SGHRS, CDR2 YFSETQ. The V and J ends lost 0 bases and 7 bases respectively, with 10 bases between them. Here the CDR3 DNA reads TGCGCCAGCAGCTTGGACAGGGTGGGTGAAGCTTTCTTT. It specifies CASSLDRVGEAFF.

The genes are TRBV5-4 and TRBJ2-3, with D maybe TRBD1 (5 bases). The germline V and J ends were trimmed by 0 bases and 2 bases, with 7 bases remaining between them. Per the germline V gene, CDR1 is SGHNT and CDR2 is YYREEE (reference sequence). The CDR3 has 14 amino acids. CDR3 sequence: CASSLGQNTDTQYF. DNA of the CDR3: TGTGCCAGCAGCTTGGGACAGAACACAGATACGCAGTATTTT.

The J gene is TRBJ1-2, the V gene TRBV11-2; a weak D match, TRBD1 (5 bases). The V gene's germline CDR1 is SGHAT and CDR2 FQNNGV. V dropped 2 bases and J dropped 10 bases, with 26 bases sitting between them. This CDR3 contains 17 residues. CDR3 sequence reads: CASSLPITMRDRFHYTF. CDR3 bases: TGTGCCAGCAGCTTACCGATCACTATGAGGGACCGCTTTCACTACACCTTC.

The chain employs TRBV4-1 and TRBJ1-4; possibly TRBD1 for D (6 bases). Germline V gene sequence: CDR1 MGHRA, CDR2 YSYEKL. V was shortened by 0 bases and J by 4 bases, with 18 bases between the two germline ends. CDR3 length: 18 amino acids. The CDR3 nucleotides are TGCGCCAGCAGCCAAGATCGGCAGGGGAGGGAAGATAATGAAAAACTGTTTTTT. Protein product: CASSQDRQGREDNEKLFF.